The 5 T cell receptor beta chains below come from one sample, sequenced in a study of CD8+ T cells in alopecia areata. RNA was isolated and reverse transcribed to cDNA, the sequencing template. Profiling relied on immunoSEQ multiplex PCR, and the TCRdb table lists in-frame clones only, not all of them. Of 95,000 to 120,000 clones listed, 55% to 60% were seen once; the top ten hold roughly 25%. Sample: NKG2D-low CD8+ T cells sorted from blood. The receptor source for this set is a human donor with alopecia areata.

The chain is built from TRBV19 and TRBJ2-7, with 11 bases lining up with TRBD2. The CDR3 contains 14 residues. Germline values: CDR1 LNHDA, CDR2 SQIVND (reference sequence). Unmatched junction bases numbered 3, after V lost 5 bases and J lost 3 bases. CDR3 sequence: CASSWTSGYYEQYF. In nucleotides, the CDR3 is TGTGCCAGTAGTTGGACTAGCGGGTACTACGAGCAGTACTTC. Supplemented by reference TRBV19 and TRBJ2-7, the full variable domain reads DGGITQSPKYLFRKEGQNVTLSCEQNLNHDAMYWYRQDPGQGLRLIYYSQIVNDFQKGDIAEGYSVSREKKESFPLTVTSAQKNPTAFYLCASSWTSGYYEQYFGPGTRLTVT.

This clone was picked up a small number of times. The chain uses TRBV4-1 and TRBJ2-1, with TRBD2 matching 7 bases. CDR3 size: 16 residues. V dropped 3 bases and J dropped 1; count of bases not matched to a gene: 6. The V gene's germline CDR1 is MGHRA and CDR2 YSYEKL. The CDR3 sequence: CASSQRSGESYNEQFF. The CDR3 DNA follows: TGCGCCAGCAGCCAGAGAAGCGGGGAGTCCTACAATGAGCAGTTCTTC.

The chain employs TRBV6-1 and TRBJ2-7; 7 positions match TRBD1. After removal of 7 bases from V and 0 bases from J, the junction contained 3 bases not matched to a gene. The CDR3 spans 13 residues. Germline CDR1 is MNHNS and CDR2 is SASEGT. The CDR3 sequence: CASITGVSYEQYF. DNA for the CDR3: TGTGCCAGCATTACAGGGGTCTCCTACGAGCAGTACTTC.

The rearrangement uses TRBV27 and TRBJ2-5; 7 nucleotides agree with TRBD2. Germline V gives CDR1 MNHEY, CDR2 SMNVEV (reference sequence). The V segment lost 5 bases and the J segment 1 base; nucleotides outside the gene matches: 7. The CDR3 sequence is 15 residues long. The DNA of the CDR3 is TGTGCCAGCAGTCCAGTCACTAGCGCCCAAGAGACCCAGTACTTC. This gives the protein CASSPVTSAQETQYF.

The chain uses TRBV7-9 and TRBJ2-1; D possibly corresponds to TRBD2 (5 bases). Germline V gives CDR1 SEHNR, CDR2 FQNEAQ (reference sequence). This CDR3 spans 16 amino acids. Between the trimmed V and J ends, which lost 4 bases and 3 bases, there was a span of 16 bases. CDR3 loop: CASSSRGPAVYNEQFF. The DNA of the CDR3 is TGTGCCAGCAGCTCCCGAGGCCCAGCGGTCTACAATGAGCAGTTCTTC.